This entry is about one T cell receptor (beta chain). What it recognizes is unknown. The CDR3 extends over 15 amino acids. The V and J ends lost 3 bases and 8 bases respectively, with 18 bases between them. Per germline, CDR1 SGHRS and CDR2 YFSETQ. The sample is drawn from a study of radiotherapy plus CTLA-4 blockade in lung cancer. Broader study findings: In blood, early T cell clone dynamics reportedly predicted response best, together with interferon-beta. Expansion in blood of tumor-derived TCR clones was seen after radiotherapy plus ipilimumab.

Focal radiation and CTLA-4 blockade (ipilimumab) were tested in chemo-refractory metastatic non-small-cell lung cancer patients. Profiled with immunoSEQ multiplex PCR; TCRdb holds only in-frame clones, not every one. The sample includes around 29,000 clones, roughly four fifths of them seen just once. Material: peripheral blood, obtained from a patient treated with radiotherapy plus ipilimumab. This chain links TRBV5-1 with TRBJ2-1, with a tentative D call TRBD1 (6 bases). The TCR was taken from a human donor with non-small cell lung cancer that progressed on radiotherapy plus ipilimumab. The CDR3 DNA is TGCGCCAGCAGCTCGGGACATGGGATCATTGATGAGCAGTTCTTC. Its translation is CASSSGHGIIDEQFF.